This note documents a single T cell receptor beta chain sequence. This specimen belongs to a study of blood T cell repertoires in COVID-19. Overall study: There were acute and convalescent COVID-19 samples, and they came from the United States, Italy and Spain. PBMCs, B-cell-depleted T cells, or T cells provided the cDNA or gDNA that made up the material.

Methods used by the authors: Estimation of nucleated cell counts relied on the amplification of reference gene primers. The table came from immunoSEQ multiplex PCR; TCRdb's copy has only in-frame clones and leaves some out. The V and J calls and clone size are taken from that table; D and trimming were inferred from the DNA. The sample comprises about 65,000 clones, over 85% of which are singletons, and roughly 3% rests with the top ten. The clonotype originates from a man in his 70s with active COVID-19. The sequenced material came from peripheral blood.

The CDR3: CASSPWDRGNYGYTF. CDR3 nucleotide sequence: TGCGCCAGCAGCCCCTGGGACAGGGGAAACTATGGCTACACCTTC. The rearrangement links TRBV5-1 to TRBJ1-2; 10 nucleotides agree with TRBD1. CDR3 size: 15 residues. Per the germline V gene, CDR1 is SGHRS and CDR2 is YFSETQ. The V and J ends lost 4 bases and 2 bases, in that order; junction bases with no gene match: 5. The variable domain in full, with the rest retrieved from reference TRBV5-1 and TRBJ1-2, is KAGVTQTPRYLIKTRGQQVTLSCSPISGHRSVSWYQQTPGQGLQFLFEYFSETQRNKGNFPGRFSGRQFSNSRSEMNVSTLELGDSALYLCASSPWDRGNYGYTFGSGTRLTVV.